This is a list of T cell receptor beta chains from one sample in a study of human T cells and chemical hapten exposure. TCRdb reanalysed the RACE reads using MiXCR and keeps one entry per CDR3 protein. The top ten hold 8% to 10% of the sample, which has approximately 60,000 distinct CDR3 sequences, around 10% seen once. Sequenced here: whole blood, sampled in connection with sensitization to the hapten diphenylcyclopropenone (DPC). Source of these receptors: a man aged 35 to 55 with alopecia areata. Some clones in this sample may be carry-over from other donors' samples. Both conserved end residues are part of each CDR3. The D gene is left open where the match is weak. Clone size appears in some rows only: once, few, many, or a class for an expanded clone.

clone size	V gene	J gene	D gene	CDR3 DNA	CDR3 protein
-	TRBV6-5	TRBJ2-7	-	TGTGCCAGCAGTTCCGGGACTTCCAACGAGCAGTACTTC	CASSSGTSNEQYF
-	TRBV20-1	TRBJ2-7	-	TGCAGTGCTAGAGAATCGGGACGGGCGAACTACGAGCAGTACTTC	CSARESGRANYEQYF
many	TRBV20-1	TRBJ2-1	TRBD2	TGCAGTGCGAGGGGACTAGACTCCTACAATGAGCAGTTCTTC	CSARGLDSYNEQFF
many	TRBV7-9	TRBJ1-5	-	TGTGCCAGCAGCTTAGGCAGGGATCAGCCCCAGCATTTT	CASSLGRDQPQHF
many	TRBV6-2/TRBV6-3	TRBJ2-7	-	TGTGCCAGCAGTCTACAGGGATACGAGCAGTACTTC	CASSLQGYEQYF
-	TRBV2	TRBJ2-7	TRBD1	TGTGCCAGCAGTCCGGACAGGCCGCCCTACGAGCAGTACTTC	CASSPDRPPYEQYF
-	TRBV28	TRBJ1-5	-	TGTGCCAGCCGCGATAGTGGAAGCAATCAGCCCCAGCATTTT	CASRDSGSNQPQHF
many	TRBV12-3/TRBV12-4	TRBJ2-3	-	TGTGCCAGCAGTGAACAGCAGGGATTTGCTACGCAGTATTTT	CASSEQQGFATQYF
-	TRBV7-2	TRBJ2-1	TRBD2	TGTGCCAGCAGGCCTACTAGCGGGAGAGGAAATGAGCAGTTCTTC	CASRPTSGRGNEQFF
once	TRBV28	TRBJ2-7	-	TGTGCCACCACAGGGTCCACCTACGAGCAGTACTTC	CATTGSTYEQYF
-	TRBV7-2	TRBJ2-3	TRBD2	TGTGCCAGCAGACAAGGGCGGGAGGGCTGGAGCACAGATACGCAGTATTTT	CASRQGREGWSTDTQYF
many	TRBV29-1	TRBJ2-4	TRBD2	TGCAGCGTTGTAATTCTTGGGACTAGCGGGAGGGCCGGACCACTAGCCAAAAACATTCAGTACTTC	CSVVILGTSGRAGPLAKNIQYF